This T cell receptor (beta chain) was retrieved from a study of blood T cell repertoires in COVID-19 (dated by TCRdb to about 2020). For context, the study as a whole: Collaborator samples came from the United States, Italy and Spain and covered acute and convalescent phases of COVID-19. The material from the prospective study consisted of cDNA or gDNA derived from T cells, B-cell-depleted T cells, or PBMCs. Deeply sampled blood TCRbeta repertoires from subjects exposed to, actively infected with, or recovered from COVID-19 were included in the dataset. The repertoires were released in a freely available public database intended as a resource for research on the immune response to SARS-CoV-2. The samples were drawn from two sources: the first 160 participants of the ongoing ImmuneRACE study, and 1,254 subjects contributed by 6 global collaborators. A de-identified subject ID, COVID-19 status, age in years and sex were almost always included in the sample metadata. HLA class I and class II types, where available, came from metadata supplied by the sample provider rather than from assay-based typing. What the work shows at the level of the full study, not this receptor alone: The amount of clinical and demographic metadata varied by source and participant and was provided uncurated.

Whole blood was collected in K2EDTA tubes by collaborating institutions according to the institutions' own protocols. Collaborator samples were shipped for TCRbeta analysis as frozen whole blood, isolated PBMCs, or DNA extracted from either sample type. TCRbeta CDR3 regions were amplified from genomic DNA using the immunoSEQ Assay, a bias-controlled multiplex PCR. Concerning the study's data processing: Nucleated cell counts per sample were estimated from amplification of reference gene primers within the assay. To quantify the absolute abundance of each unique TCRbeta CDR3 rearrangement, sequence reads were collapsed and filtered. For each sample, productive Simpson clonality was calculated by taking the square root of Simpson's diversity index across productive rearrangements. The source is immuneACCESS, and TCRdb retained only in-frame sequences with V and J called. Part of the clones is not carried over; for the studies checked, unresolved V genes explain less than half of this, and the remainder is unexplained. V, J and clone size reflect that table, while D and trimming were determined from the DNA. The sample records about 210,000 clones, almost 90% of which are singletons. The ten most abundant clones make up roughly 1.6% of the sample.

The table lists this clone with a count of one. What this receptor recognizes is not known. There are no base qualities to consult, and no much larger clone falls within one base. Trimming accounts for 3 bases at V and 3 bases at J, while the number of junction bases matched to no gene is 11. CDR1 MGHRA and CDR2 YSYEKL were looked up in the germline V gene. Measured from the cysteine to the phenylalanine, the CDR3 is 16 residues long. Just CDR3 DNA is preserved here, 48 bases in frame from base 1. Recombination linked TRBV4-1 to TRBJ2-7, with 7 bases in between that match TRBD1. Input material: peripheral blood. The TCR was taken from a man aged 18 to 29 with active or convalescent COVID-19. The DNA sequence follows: TGCGCCAGCAGCCATCCTTCCGGAACAGGGGTCTACGAGCAGTACTTC. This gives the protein CASSHPSGTGVYEQYF.